The 14 T cell receptor beta chains below were found in one sample sequenced in a study of graft-versus-host responses after intestinal transplantation. The starting material, graft tissue, was processed to release intraepithelial and lamina propria lymphocytes. Measured with immunoSEQ multiplex PCR; TCRdb has only the in-frame clones, and not every one. The table has roughly 9,600 clones, roughly 90% seen once. The sequencing here drew on ileum tissue, taken roughly 700 days after intestinal transplantation. These receptors originate from a human patient who received an intestinal transplant, so some T cells may come from the graft donor.

This chain joins TRBV21-1 and TRBJ2-7; the table gives TRBD1 as D, unverified against the DNA. TRBV21-1 is a pseudogene segment. The CDR3 covers 18 residues. Written as DNA, the CDR3 is TGTGCCAGCAGCAAAGTCTATATGCAGGAATTTTACTTCTACGAGCAGTACTTC. It translates to CASSKVYMQEFYFYEQYF.

The V call is TRBV10-2, the J call TRBJ2-5, with 10 bases matching TRBD1. This CDR3 has 18 residues. Germline V CDR1 and CDR2: WSHSY, SAAADI. Trimming removed 2 bases from V and 2 bases from J; junction bases left unmatched: 11. CDR3 coding DNA: TGCGCCAGCAGTGAGGGGACAGGGGTAACTGGGCTTCAAGAGACCCAGTACTTC. Amino acids: CASSEGTGVTGLQETQYF.

V is TRBV6-1 and J is TRBJ1-2; the D is unclear. V was pared by 1 base and J by 6 bases, with 9 bases between. The CDR3 spans 13 residues. In germline, CDR1 is MNHNS, CDR2 SASEGT. The CDR3 spells CASSEVGRDGYTF. CDR3 coding DNA: TGTGCCAGCAGTGAAGTAGGGCGCGATGGCTACACCTTC.

This rearrangement joins TRBV18 to TRBJ1-5; D remains unclear. Trimming cost V 3 bases and J 2 bases, with 5 bases left between them. The CDR3 length is 13 residues. Looked up from germline, CDR1 is KGHSH and CDR2 is LQKENI. CDR3 in DNA: TGTGCCAGCTCACCGGCCGGCAATCAGCCCCAGCATTTT. Its protein is CASSPAGNQPQHF.

The chain has TRBV6-1 and TRBJ2-1; D possibly corresponds to TRBD2 (6 bases). Germline assignment: CDR1 MNHNS and CDR2 SASEGT. V was pared by 8 bases and J by 5 bases, with 16 bases between. The CDR3 spans 14 residues. CDR3 in amino acids: CASSVGGTDNEQFF. The CDR3 DNA reads as TGTGCCAGCTCGGTAGGTGGGACTGACAATGAGCAGTTCTTC.

J is TRBJ2-5 and V is TRBV5-6; no definite D call. Germline loops: CDR1 SGHDT, CDR2 YYEEEE. Trimming left V 2 bases short and J 3 bases short, with 14 bases between. This CDR3 spans 15 amino acids. The CDR3 bases are TGTGCCAGCAGCTTTGAGGAGCCGGGCGAAGAGACCCAGTACTTC. Translation gives CASSFEEPGEETQYF.

The rearrangement joins TRBV7-6 to TRBJ2-5; D is uncertain. Germline V gives CDR1 SGHVS, CDR2 FNYEAQ. V was trimmed by 5 bases and J by 4 bases, leaving 8 bases between them. CDR3 length: 12 amino acids. CDR3 protein: CASSPLRETQYF. CDR3 in DNA: TGTGCCAGCAGCCCACTCCGAGAGACCCAGTACTTC.

V gene TRBV2 combines with J gene TRBJ1-5; 8 bases line up with TRBD1. The CDR3 runs 15 residues. CDR1 SNHLY and CDR2 FYNNEI come from the germline V gene. The trim removed 4 bases at V and 2 bases at J, leaving 4 bases unmatched. In DNA form, the CDR3 reads TGTGCCAGCAGTGGGACAGGGAGGCGCAATCAGCCCCAGCATTTT. It codes for CASSGTGRRNQPQHF.

J is TRBJ1-5 and V is TRBV12-5; TRBD1 is a possible D gene (5 bases). Per germline, CDR1 LGHNT and CDR2 FRNRAP. V lost 4 bases, J lost 5 bases, and 12 bases lay in between. The CDR3 loop spans 14 amino acids. CDR3 residues: CASGWGPSYQPQHF. In DNA form, the CDR3 reads TGTGCTAGTGGTTGGGGCCCGAGTTATCAGCCCCAGCATTTT.

V is TRBV11-2 and J is TRBJ2-7; D is perhaps TRBD1 (5 bases). Per the germline V gene, CDR1 is SGHAT and CDR2 is FQNNGV. V was trimmed by 1 base and J by 3 bases, leaving 7 bases between them. The CDR3 has 13 residues. CDR3 protein: CASSLGQNYEQYF. CDR3 DNA: TGTGCCAGCAGCTTAGGACAGAACTACGAGCAGTACTTC.

The chain uses TRBV7-6 and TRBJ2-7; 11 nucleotides agree with TRBD2. Germline assignment: CDR1 SGHVS and CDR2 FNYEAQ. This CDR3 spans 17 amino acids. V shed 1 base and J 2 bases; nucleotides not matched to a gene: 7. The CDR3 DNA follows: TGTGCCAGCAGCTTAGAAGTAGCGGGAGGGAGACCCTACGAGCAGTACTTC. Translation gives CASSLEVAGGRPYEQYF.

J is TRBJ2-6 and V is TRBV30; 10 nucleotides align to TRBD1. Germline V gene lookup returns CDR1 GTSNPN and CDR2 SVGIG (reference sequence). The CDR3 contains 15 residues. The junction had 2 bases not matched to a gene; V was cut back by 4 bases and J by 2 bases. Here the CDR3 reads CAWKDRGPGANVLTF. The CDR3 DNA is TGTGCCTGGAAAGACAGGGGGCCTGGGGCCAACGTCCTGACTTTC.

The chain uses TRBV7-2 and TRBJ1-2; D unclear. The germline CDR1 and CDR2 sequences are SGHTA and FQGNSA. The CDR3 is made up of 14 amino acids. V dropped 7 bases and J dropped 1 base, with 13 bases sitting between them. CDR3 loop: CASTRSRNNYGYTF. The CDR3 DNA sequence: TGTGCCAGCACCCGATCCCGAAATAACTATGGCTACACCTTC.

V is TRBV18 and J is TRBJ2-7; a weak D match, TRBD1 (6 bases). Trimming removed 6 bases from V and 0 bases from J, with 12 bases in between. This CDR3 is built from 14 residues. The germline gives CDR1 KGHSH, CDR2 LQKENI. The CDR3 is CASSKGDNSYEQYF. Written as DNA, the CDR3 is TGTGCCAGCTCCAAGGGGGACAACTCCTACGAGCAGTACTTC.